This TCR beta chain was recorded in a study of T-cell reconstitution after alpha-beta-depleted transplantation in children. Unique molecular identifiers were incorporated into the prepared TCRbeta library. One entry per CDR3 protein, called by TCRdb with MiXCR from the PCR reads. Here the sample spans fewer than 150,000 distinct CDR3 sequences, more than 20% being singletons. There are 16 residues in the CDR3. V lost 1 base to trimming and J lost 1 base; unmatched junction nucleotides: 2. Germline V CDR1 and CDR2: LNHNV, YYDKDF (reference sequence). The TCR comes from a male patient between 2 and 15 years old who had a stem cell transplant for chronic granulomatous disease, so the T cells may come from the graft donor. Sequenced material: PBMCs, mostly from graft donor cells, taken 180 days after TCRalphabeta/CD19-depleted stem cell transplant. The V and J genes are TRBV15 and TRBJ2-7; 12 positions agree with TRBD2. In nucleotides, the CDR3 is TGTGCCACCAGCAGAGGACTAGCGGGGGAGTCCTACGAGCAGTACTTC. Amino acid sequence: CATSRGLAGESYEQYF.